The 28 T cell receptor beta chains presented below share a single source sample, sequenced in a study of blood T cell repertoires in COVID-19. Method: immunoSEQ multiplex PCR; TCRdb's copy keeps in-frame clones and lacks some. This table has some 400,000 clones, over 75% appearing once. Sequencing used PBMCs or T cells enriched from blood (not recorded which). The receptors were sampled from a young man who had recovered from COVID-19.

The chain combines TRBV19 with TRBJ2-7, with TRBD2 matching 7 bases. Per the germline V gene, CDR1 is LNHDA and CDR2 is SQIVND (reference sequence). J gave up 0 bases and V 6 bases, and 2 bases lay outside the gene matches. The CDR3 runs to 13 residues. CDR3 coding DNA: TGTGCCAGTAGCGGGGGGATCTCCTACGAGCAGTACTTC. Its protein product is CASSGGISYEQYF.

This chain links TRBV10-3 with TRBJ2-7; 11 positions agree with TRBD1. Germline values: CDR1 ENHRY, CDR2 SYGVKD. V lost 5 bases, J lost 6 bases, and 12 bases stayed unmatched. The CDR3 extends over 16 amino acids. The CDR3 DNA reads TGTGCCATCAGTCGTTCAGGACAGGGGGCACAGGGCGAGCAGTACTTC. Translation gives CAISRSGQGAQGEQYF.

The chain combines TRBV7-9 with TRBJ1-4; perhaps TRBD1 as D (5 bases). This CDR3 comprises 16 residues. Germline V gives CDR1 SEHNR, CDR2 FQNEAQ (reference sequence). V was clipped by 5 bases and J by 3 bases, with 16 bases between them. This CDR3 reads CASSPNAGRSNEKLFF. The CDR3 DNA follows: TGTGCCAGCAGCCCTAACGCAGGGAGGTCTAATGAAAAACTGTTTTTT. Full variable domain (rest looked up from reference TRBV7-9 and TRBJ1-4): DTGVSQNPRHKITKRGQNVTFRCDPISEHNRLYWYRQTLGQGPEFLTYFQNEAQLEKSRLLSDRFSAERPKGSFSTLEIQRTEQGDSAMYLCASSPNAGRSNEKLFFGSGTQLSVL.

V usage is TRBV5-6 and J usage is TRBJ1-4, with TRBD1 matching over 8 bases. This CDR3 has 16 residues. Per germline, CDR1 SGHDT and CDR2 YYEEEE. The V gene end was trimmed by 1 base and the J gene end by 8 bases; junction bases not matched to a gene: 10. As DNA, the CDR3 is TGTGCCAGCAGCTTGCGGGACAGGCTCGTCATCGAAAAACTGTTTTTT. This codes for CASSLRDRLVIEKLFF.

This clone turned up a few times. The J gene is TRBJ1-2, the V gene TRBV12-3 or TRBV12-4, with D possibly TRBD1 on 5 matching bases. The V end lost 6 bases, the J end lost 4 bases, and 12 bases lay between the germline ends. This CDR3 comprises 13 residues. CDR3 protein: CASREGRSYGYTF. In DNA, the CDR3 is TGTGCCAGCAGGGAGGGGCGGTCCTATGGCTACACCTTC.

The chain recombines TRBV7-9 with TRBJ1-5, with TRBD1 matching 9 bases. Unmatched junction bases numbered 12, after V lost 5 bases and J lost 10 bases. The germline CDR1 and CDR2 sequences are SEHNR and FQNEAQ (reference sequence). The CDR3 consists of 15 residues. Here the CDR3 DNA reads TGTGCCAGCAGCCCCTGGACAGGGGCTTTGATTCCCCAGCATTTT. Encoded protein: CASSPWTGALIPQHF.

The rearrangement uses TRBV15 and TRBJ2-1; the match to TRBD1 covers 7 bases. Germline-derived CDR1 and CDR2 are LNHNV and YYDKDF (reference sequence). After removal of 8 bases from V and 5 bases from J, the junction contained 12 bases not matched to a gene. This CDR3 is 15 amino acids long. CDR3 bases: TGTGCCACCGGCCGAGGACAGGTTAAGGACAATGAGCAGTTCTTC. It encodes CATGRGQVKDNEQFF.

This clone was recorded a few times. The CDR3 DNA reads TGCGCCAGCTTACGGACAGGAGGCAATGAGCAGTTCTTC. This sequence encodes CASLRTGGNEQFF. This chain connects TRBV23-1 to TRBJ2-1; 7 nucleotides agree with TRBD1. TRBV23-1 falls under the ORF class, with uncertain function. The CDR3 runs 13 residues. With 8 bases clipped from V and 6 bases from J, the junction kept 7 bases outside the gene matches.

J is TRBJ1-2 and V is TRBV20-1; TRBD1 is a possible D gene (5 bases). This CDR3 region has 14 residues. Trimming stripped 3 bases from V and 1 base from J, with 12 bases between. Looked up from germline, CDR1 is DFQATT and CDR2 is SNEGSKA (reference sequence). CDR3 sequence: CSASIPGFNYGYTF. The CDR3 DNA follows: TGCAGTGCTAGTATACCAGGGTTTAACTATGGCTACACCTTC.

The chain has TRBV10-1 and TRBJ2-2; TRBD1 matches at 7 bases. The CDR3 is 17 residues long. V lost 5 bases, J lost 0 bases, and 9 bases stayed unmatched. Per germline, CDR1 WNHNN and CDR2 SYGVQD (reference sequence). The CDR3 nucleotides are TGCGCCAGCAGTCCCGACAGGGCACAATCGAACACCGGGGAGCTGTTTTTT. It translates to CASSPDRAQSNTGELFF.

V and J are TRBV4-1 and TRBJ2-5; a possible D gene is TRBD2 (6 bases). This CDR3 contains 15 residues. The V gene lost 4 bases and the J gene lost 5 bases, with 17 bases spanning the gap. From germline, CDR1 is MGHRA and CDR2 YSYEKL. The CDR3 nucleotides are TGCGCCAGCAGCCTAAGGGGACTCCCCCTTGAGACCCAGTACTTC. Residues: CASSLRGLPLETQYF.

This chain links TRBV27 with TRBJ2-7; 7 bases line up with TRBD1. After removal of 7 bases from V and 1 base from J, the junction contained 4 bases not matched to a gene. This CDR3 region has 13 residues. Germline V gene sequence: CDR1 MNHEY, CDR2 SMNVEV (reference sequence). CDR3 bases: TGTGCCAGCATGGAACAGGGGTCCTACGAGCAGTACTTC. Protein: CASMEQGSYEQYF.

This chain connects TRBV2 to TRBJ2-5; D is possibly TRBD1 (6 bases). Per the germline V gene, CDR1 is SNHLY and CDR2 is FYNNEI. Trimming took 6 bases from V and 5 from J, leaving 13 bases between them. The length of the CDR3 is 13 residues. The CDR3 nucleotides read TGTGCCAGCAGGCAGGGGATGGGGGAGACCCAGTACTTC. Amino acids: CASRQGMGETQYF.

V is TRBV7-9 and J is TRBJ1-6, with no clear D. The CDR3 runs to 13 residues. CDR1 SEHNR and CDR2 FQNEAQ come from the germline V gene (reference sequence). V was trimmed by 2 bases and J by 9 bases, leaving 8 bases between them. In DNA, the CDR3 is TGTGCCAGCAGCTTACCGGAGAGTTCACCCCTCCACTTT. Its protein product is CASSLPESSPLHF.

The CDR3 DNA is TGTGCCAGCAGCGTAGAAGTAAATCCGGGGTCACCCCTCCACTTT. Translation gives CASSVEVNPGSPLHF. The chain joins TRBV9 to TRBJ1-6; D is unclear. The CDR3 is 15 residues long. Germline CDR1 SGDLS, CDR2 YYNGEE. Trimming took 0 bases from V and 10 from J, leaving 14 bases between them.

The chain has TRBV30 and TRBJ1-3; 8 bases fit TRBD1. Germline-derived CDR1 and CDR2 are GTSNPN and SVGIG (reference sequence). The CDR3 is 13 amino acids. V lost 6 bases to trimming and J lost 2 bases; unmatched junction nucleotides: 3. For the CDR3, the DNA is TGTGCCTGTAAACAGGGGGCTGGAAACACCATATATTTT. It encodes CACKQGAGNTIYF.

This chain joins TRBV4-1 and TRBJ2-7, with 9 bases matching TRBD2. Looked up from germline, CDR1 is MGHRA and CDR2 is YSYEKL. The CDR3 length is 16 residues. V trimming: 1 base; J trimming: 3 bases; junction bases outside the gene matches: 7. In DNA, the CDR3 is TGCGCCAGCAGCCAAGTCCAAGCGGGGGGCCGCTACGAGCAGTACTTC. This gives the protein CASSQVQAGGRYEQYF.

This clone has only one observation. The chain joins TRBV4-1 to TRBJ1-5, with a weak D call TRBD1 (6 bases). Per germline, CDR1 MGHRA and CDR2 YSYEKL. Deletions cut 3 bases from V and 3 bases from J, with 12 bases between. The CDR3 loop spans 15 amino acids. DNA of the CDR3: TGCGCCAGCAGCCAGCTTACAGGGATCAATCAGCCCCAGCATTTT. Encoded protein: CASSQLTGINQPQHF.

This sequence joins TRBV10-1 and TRBJ1-5; 7 nucleotides match TRBD1. Germline V CDR1 and CDR2: WNHNN, SYGVQD (reference sequence). This CDR3 comprises 15 residues. The V and J ends lost 9 bases and 0 bases, in that order; junction bases with no gene match: 8. Here the CDR3 DNA reads TGCGCCAGTTTTTTCAGACAGGGTAGCAATCAGCCCCAGCATTTT. This gives the protein CASFFRQGSNQPQHF.

This chain uses TRBV19 with TRBJ1-3, with D hard to call. V was shortened by 7 bases and J by 1 base, with 14 bases between the two germline ends. Germline loops: CDR1 LNHDA, CDR2 SQIVND (reference sequence). The CDR3 is 15 residues long. The CDR3 nucleotides are TGTGCCAGTAACCCCCTTAGTGGTTCTGGAAACACCATATATTTT. Translated: CASNPLSGSGNTIYF.

The rearrangement joins TRBV10-2 to TRBJ1-1; D is unresolved. V lost 7 bases, J lost 1 base, and 10 bases lay in between. The length of the CDR3 is 13 residues. Germline loops: CDR1 WSHSY, CDR2 SAAADI. Here the CDR3 DNA reads TGCGCCAGCACCCCGGGGTGGAACACTGAAGCTTTCTTT. Translated: CASTPGWNTEAFF.

V is TRBV10-3 and J is TRBJ2-7; 8 nucleotides line up with TRBD1. In germline, CDR1 is ENHRY, CDR2 SYGVKD. The CDR3 loop spans 14 amino acids. The ends lost 4 bases at V and 5 bases at J; junction bases unmatched: 7. As DNA, the CDR3 is TGTGCCATCAGTGCTGGACAGGGTCACGACGAGCAGTACTTC. This encodes CAISAGQGHDEQYF.

This clone was counted once. This chain uses TRBV2 with TRBJ2-3; 7 positions match TRBD1. The V gene's germline CDR1 is SNHLY and CDR2 FYNNEI. The CDR3 runs to 13 residues. V shed 11 bases and J 6 bases; nucleotides not matched to a gene: 11. This chain's CDR3 is CAGQQGNLDTQYF. The CDR3 DNA follows: TGTGCCGGCCAACAGGGGAATTTGGATACGCAGTATTTT.

The chain joins TRBV30 to TRBJ1-4; 7 positions match TRBD1. With V trimmed by 1 base and J by 6 bases, 5 bases remained unmatched. The CDR3 spans 14 residues. CDR1 GTSNPN and CDR2 SVGIG come from the germline V gene (reference sequence). The CDR3, as DNA: TGTGCCTGGAGTGCTGGGACAGCAGATGAAAAACTGTTTTTT. Residues: CAWSAGTADEKLFF. The complete variable domain, with remaining parts taken from reference TRBV30 and TRBJ1-4, reads SQTIHQWPATLVQPVGSPLSLECTVEGTSNPNLYWYRQAAGRGLQLLFYSVGIGQISSEVPQNLSASRPQDRQFILSSKKLLLSDSGFYLCAWSAGTADEKLFFGSGTQLSVL.

This clone occurred a few times. The CDR3 reads CASSEGPHLSYEQYF. The CDR3 region has the DNA TGTGCCAGCAGTGAAGGGCCGCACCTCTCCTACGAGCAGTACTTC. This chain joins TRBV6-1 and TRBJ2-7; D ambiguous. The CDR3 spans 15 residues. The V end lost 1 base, the J end lost 0 bases, and 10 bases lay between the germline ends. Germline-derived CDR1 and CDR2 are MNHNS and SASEGT.

The chain links TRBV30 to TRBJ1-2, with unresolved D. V was shortened by 0 bases and J by 9 bases, with 17 bases between the two germline ends. From germline, CDR1 is GTSNPN and CDR2 SVGIG (reference sequence). The CDR3 is 14 amino acids. The CDR3 DNA sequence: TGTGCCTGGAGTGTATCTGCCCAATCGGGGAGCTACACCTTC. As protein: CAWSVSAQSGSYTF.

V is TRBV5-8 and J is TRBJ2-1, with 7 bases matching TRBD2. V gave up 0 bases and J gave up 4 bases; unmatched junction bases: 7. Germline V lookup: CDR1 SGHTS, CDR2 YDEGEE. CDR3 length: 16 amino acids. The CDR3 coding sequence is TGTGCCAGCAGCTTGGCCGTCGGGGGGAAATACAATGAGCAGTTCTTC. As protein: CASSLAVGGKYNEQFF.

The chain carries TRBV27 and TRBJ2-7; D gene ambiguous. Germline V gene sequence: CDR1 MNHEY, CDR2 SMNVEV (reference sequence). CDR3 size: 14 residues. Trimming took 0 bases from V and 0 from J, leaving 6 bases between them. DNA for the CDR3: TGTGCCAGCAGTTTATCGGGCAGCTCCTACGAGCAGTACTTC. It specifies CASSLSGSSYEQYF.